Listed here are 26 T cell receptor beta chains from one sample, sequenced in a study of graft-versus-host responses after intestinal transplantation. Which antigens these TCRs recognize remains unknown. Libraries were prepared by immunoSEQ multiplex PCR; TCRdb keeps only in-frame clonotypes and omits some of them. The table has about 90,000 clones, roughly 85% seen once. This material consisted of unstimulated CD4+ T cells sorted from spleen or lymph node cells, taken before intestinal transplant. These receptor sequences come from a human donor who received an intestinal transplant.

The V and J genes are TRBV5-1 and TRBJ2-3; D not resolved. CDR1 and CDR2 from the germline V gene are SGHRS and YFSETQ. This CDR3 spans 12 amino acids. Deletions cut 1 base from V and 3 bases from J, with 3 bases between. This chain's CDR3 is CASSLSTDTQYF. DNA for the CDR3: TGCGCCAGCAGCTTGTCTACAGATACGCAGTATTTT. Variable domain in full (rest from reference TRBV5-1 and TRBJ2-3): KAGVTQTPRYLIKTRGQQVTLSCSPISGHRSVSWYQQTPGQGLQFLFEYFSETQRNKGNFPGRFSGRQFSNSRSEMNVSTLELGDSALYLCASSLSTDTQYFGPGTRLTVL.

The V call is TRBV11-2, the J call TRBJ1-5; D call uncertain. V lost 5 bases and J lost 2, with 13 bases in between. This CDR3 spans 15 amino acids. Per germline, CDR1 SGHAT and CDR2 FQNNGV. The CDR3 DNA reads TGTGCCAGCAGCGAAGGAGAGGGAGGCAATCAGCCCCAGCATTTT. Translation gives CASSEGEGGNQPQHF.

The V gene is TRBV5-8, the J gene TRBJ2-7; tentatively, D is TRBD1 (6 bases). From germline, CDR1 is SGHTS and CDR2 YDEGEE. CDR3 length: 15 residues. Trimming pared 4 bases from V and 4 bases from J, leaving 18 bases between. The CDR3 spells CASSRADRKRYEQYF. In DNA form, the CDR3 reads TGTGCCAGCAGCCGTGCGGACAGAAAACGTTACGAGCAGTACTTC.

The V call is TRBV19, the J call TRBJ2-2, with a weak D call TRBD1 (6 bases). CDR3 length: 15 residues. Germline CDR1 reads LNHDA; CDR2 reads SQIVND (reference sequence). CDR3 in amino acids: CASVQGGLNTGELFF. In nucleotides, the CDR3 is TGTGCTAGTGTACAGGGTGGTTTGAACACCGGGGAGCTGTTTTTT.

The gene calls are TRBV14 and TRBJ1-2; a weak D match, TRBD1 (5 bases). V was cut by 1 base and J by 4 bases, with 10 bases left in between. Germline V gene lookup returns CDR1 SGHDN and CDR2 FVKESK. The CDR3 is 14 residues long. CDR3 sequence (DNA): TGTGCCAGCAGCCAAGGGGGCCCGAGCTATGGCTACACCTTC. Protein: CASSQGGPSYGYTF.

This chain connects TRBV18 to TRBJ2-2; D remains unclear. Trimming removed 1 base from V and 3 bases from J, with 9 bases in between. The germline V gene encodes CDR1 KGHSH and CDR2 LQKENI. This CDR3 comprises 15 residues. The CDR3 spells CASSPRAGDTGELFF. CDR3 coding DNA: TGTGCCAGCTCACCACGTGCCGGAGACACCGGGGAGCTGTTTTTT. Complete variable domain (other parts from reference TRBV18 and TRBJ2-2): NAGVMQNPRHLVRRRGQEARLRCSPMKGHSHVYWYRQLPEEGLKFMVYLQKENIIDESGMPKERFSAEFPKEGPSILRIQQVVRGDSAAYFCASSPRAGDTGELFFGEGSRLTVL.

This clone is a singleton in its sample. The chain couples TRBV30 to TRBJ1-2, with D unresolved. CDR1 GTSNPN and CDR2 SVGIG come from the germline V gene (reference sequence). CDR3 length: 12 amino acids. Trimming left V 0 bases short and J 5 bases short, with 7 bases between. The CDR3 spells CAWSVLRYGYTF. The CDR3 nucleotides are TGTGCCTGGAGTGTACTGAGGTATGGCTACACCTTC.

This chain joins TRBV14 and TRBJ1-5; 7 nucleotides match TRBD1. The ends lost 2 bases at V and 5 bases at J; junction bases unmatched: 12. The CDR3 has 17 amino acids. In germline, CDR1 is SGHDN, CDR2 FVKESK. The CDR3 region has the DNA TGTGCCAGCAGCCAATACTACAGGGGCTTCACCGATCAGCCCCAGCATTTT. It encodes CASSQYYRGFTDQPQHF.

This clone was seen a few times. The chain carries TRBV6-1 and TRBJ1-1, with 9 positions matching TRBD1. This CDR3 is built from 14 residues. V shed 6 bases, J shed 4 bases, and the junction held 6 bases outside the gene matches. From germline, CDR1 is MNHNS and CDR2 SASEGT. CDR3 region: CASRTGGASTEAFF. In DNA, the CDR3 is TGTGCCAGCAGAACAGGGGGCGCCTCCACTGAAGCTTTCTTT.

The J gene is TRBJ1-6, the V gene TRBV5-1; TRBD1 aligns across 9 bases. The CDR3 has 15 amino acids. V lost 4 bases and J lost 9; bases outside the gene matches: 8. Per germline, CDR1 SGHRS and CDR2 YFSETQ. The CDR3 nucleotides read TGCGCCAGCAGCCTGGGGACAGGGTTCCCTTCACCCCTCCACTTT. Its translation is CASSLGTGFPSPLHF.

The chain couples TRBV28 to TRBJ2-3; D call uncertain. The CDR3 is 13 amino acids. V was cut by 5 bases and J by 4 bases, with 10 bases left in between. Germline V CDR1 and CDR2: MDHEN, SYDVKM. The CDR3 bases are TGTGCCAGCAGTCCCTATCCTGCAGATACGCAGTATTTT. This encodes CASSPYPADTQYF. Combining the CDR3 with reference TRBV28 and TRBJ2-3 gives the whole variable domain DVKVTQSSRYLVKRTGEKVFLECVQDMDHENMFWYRQDPGLGLRLIYFSYDVKMKEKGDIPEGYSVSREKKERFSLILESASTNQTSMYLCASSPYPADTQYFGPGTRLTVL.

The CDR3 DNA sequence: TGTGCCAGCAGCTTAGCGCAGGGGGCCACAACTAATGAAAAACTGTTTTTT. Translating gives CASSLAQGATTNEKLFF. The chain joins TRBV7-9 to TRBJ1-4; TRBD1 matches at 8 bases. The CDR3 has 17 residues. CDR1 and CDR2 (germline): SEHNR, FQNEAQ (reference sequence). V lost 0 bases, J lost 0 bases, and 3 bases stayed unmatched.

The chain employs TRBV5-1 and TRBJ2-7, with 7 bases fitting TRBD1. The CDR3 loop spans 13 amino acids. With V trimmed by 4 bases and J by 8 bases, 9 bases remained unmatched. CDR1 is SGHRS and CDR2 is YFSETQ in the germline V gene. The CDR3 loop is CASSPDRLGKQYF. DNA for the CDR3: TGCGCCAGCAGCCCGGACAGGTTGGGGAAGCAGTACTTC.

V is TRBV4-1 and J is TRBJ2-3; TRBD2 aligns across 8 bases. CDR1 MGHRA and CDR2 YSYEKL come from the germline V gene. V gave up 1 base and J gave up 7 bases; unmatched junction bases: 7. The CDR3 is made up of 15 amino acids. DNA of the CDR3: TGCGCCAGCAGCCAAGTACTCGGGGGGGCCTATACGCAGTATTTT. Amino acid sequence: CASSQVLGGAYTQYF.

This clone turned up a few times. The same CDR3 also results from other DNA sequences found in this sample. The chain carries TRBV6-5 and TRBJ2-7, with TRBD1 matching 7 bases. In germline, CDR1 is MNHEY, CDR2 SVGAGI. V shed 0 bases and J 2 bases; nucleotides not matched to a gene: 4. CDR3 size: 15 residues. The CDR3 region is CASSYSRQGTYEQYF. For the CDR3, the DNA is TGTGCCAGCAGTTACTCCCGACAGGGTACCTACGAGCAGTACTTC.

The V call is TRBV28, the J call TRBJ2-3, with TRBD1 identical over 7 bases. After removal of 7 bases from V and 2 bases from J, the junction contained 12 bases not matched to a gene. Germline-derived CDR1 and CDR2 are MDHEN and SYDVKM. The CDR3 totals 16 residues. The CDR3 loop reads CASTLVGDSSTDTQYF. CDR3 bases: TGTGCCAGCACCTTGGTGGGGGACAGCTCCACAGATACGCAGTATTTT. Filled out from reference TRBV28 and TRBJ2-3, the complete variable domain reads DVKVTQSSRYLVKRTGEKVFLECVQDMDHENMFWYRQDPGLGLRLIYFSYDVKMKEKGDIPEGYSVSREKKERFSLILESASTNQTSMYLCASTLVGDSSTDTQYFGPGTRLTVL.

A few counts support this clone. The V call is TRBV4-1, the J call TRBJ2-1; TRBD2 might be the D (6 bases). Germline V lookup: CDR1 MGHRA, CDR2 YSYEKL. The ends were cut back, 0 bases at V and 9 bases at J, with 9 bases in the middle. The CDR3 spans 13 residues. The CDR3 DNA reads as TGCGCCAGCAGCCAAGATCTGGGGGGTGAGCAGTTCTTC. Its protein is CASSQDLGGEQFF.

The chain has TRBV6-1 and TRBJ1-1; D gene ambiguous. CDR3 length: 11 residues. Looked up from germline, CDR1 is MNHNS and CDR2 is SASEGT. V lost 11 bases, J lost 11 bases, and 18 bases lay in between. CDR3 nucleotide sequence: TGTGCCTCCCGCCACGAGCATTTGGCTTTCTTT. Protein product: CASRHEHLAFF.

The chain has TRBV5-5 and TRBJ1-2; 8 nucleotides agree with TRBD1. Germline V gene sequence: CDR1 SGHKS, CDR2 YYEKEE (reference sequence). This CDR3 has 14 residues. J gave up 6 bases and V 4 bases, and 8 bases lay outside the gene matches. The CDR3 sequence: CASSLSQGAHGYTF. As DNA, the CDR3 is TGTGCCAGCAGCCTATCCCAGGGGGCACATGGCTACACCTTC.

The rearrangement uses TRBV2 and TRBJ2-7; D may be TRBD2 (6 bases). V lost 1 base, J lost 3 bases, and 13 bases lay in between. Germline loops: CDR1 SNHLY, CDR2 FYNNEI. This CDR3 has 15 residues. The CDR3 loop is CASSEGSGEGYEQYF. The CDR3 DNA reads TGTGCCAGCAGTGAAGGGTCGGGGGAAGGCTACGAGCAGTACTTC. Drawing the rest from reference TRBV2 and TRBJ2-7, the complete variable domain is EPEVTQTPSHQVTQMGQEVILRCVPISNHLYFYWYRQILGQKVEFLVSFYNNEISEKSEIFDDQFSVERPDGSNFTLKIRSTKLEDSAMYFCASSEGSGEGYEQYFGPGTRLTVT.

As concerns this clone: The junction departs from the called germline gene at one end, perhaps through a read error. The same CDR3 arises from other DNA sequences in this sample as well. The chain employs TRBV2 and TRBJ2-1; 12 bases agree with TRBD2. The CDR3 spans 18 residues. Looked up from germline, CDR1 is SNHLY and CDR2 is FYNNEI. CDR3 nucleotides: TGTGCCAGCAGTGAAGGGGGGACTAGCGGGCCCCTTCGAGATGAGCAATTCTTC. Its protein product is CASSEGGTSGPLRDEQFF.

The table lists this clone with a few counts. V usage is TRBV6-1 and J usage is TRBJ2-3; 8 bases map to TRBD2. The length of the CDR3 is 15 residues. Unmatched junction bases numbered 6, after V lost 5 bases and J lost 2 bases. Germline assignment: CDR1 MNHNS and CDR2 SASEGT. Here the CDR3 DNA reads TGTGCCAGCAGTAGCGGGGGCCTATCCACAGATACGCAGTATTTT. Amino acid sequence: CASSSGGLSTDTQYF.

This clone was picked up a small number of times. This sequence joins TRBV2 and TRBJ1-5, with TRBD1 as a possible D gene (5 bases). Per germline, CDR1 SNHLY and CDR2 FYNNEI. Deletions cut 6 bases from V and 0 bases from J, with 6 bases between. This CDR3 contains 13 residues. In DNA, the CDR3 is TGTGCCAGCAGAGACAGTAGCAATCAGCCCCAGCATTTT. It specifies CASRDSSNQPQHF.

The chain couples TRBV19 to TRBJ1-1; D gene unclear. In germline, CDR1 is LNHDA, CDR2 SQIVND (reference sequence). This CDR3 region has 15 residues. V dropped 6 bases and J dropped 0 bases, with 14 bases sitting between them. The CDR3 DNA reads as TGTGCCAGTAGCCCTCGGGGAACGATGAACACTGAAGCTTTCTTT. Its protein is CASSPRGTMNTEAFF.

CDR3 region: CASSLDRYTGELFF. CDR3 in DNA: TGTGCCAGCAGCTTGGACAGGTACACCGGGGAGCTGTTTTTT. This chain uses TRBV5-4 with TRBJ2-2; TRBD1 might be the D (5 bases). The V and J ends lost 0 bases and 3 bases respectively, with 6 bases between them. Germline assignment: CDR1 SGHNT and CDR2 YYREEE (reference sequence). This CDR3 is 14 amino acids long.

The rearrangement uses TRBV6-1 and TRBJ1-1; weak D call: TRBD1 (6 bases). In germline, CDR1 is MNHNS, CDR2 SASEGT. Trimming removed 5 bases at V and 4 bases at J, with 11 bases between. CDR3 size: 13 residues. The CDR3 nucleotides read TGTGCCAGCAGTAACAGGGTAGGCACTGAAGCTTTCTTT. Translating it yields CASSNRVGTEAFF.